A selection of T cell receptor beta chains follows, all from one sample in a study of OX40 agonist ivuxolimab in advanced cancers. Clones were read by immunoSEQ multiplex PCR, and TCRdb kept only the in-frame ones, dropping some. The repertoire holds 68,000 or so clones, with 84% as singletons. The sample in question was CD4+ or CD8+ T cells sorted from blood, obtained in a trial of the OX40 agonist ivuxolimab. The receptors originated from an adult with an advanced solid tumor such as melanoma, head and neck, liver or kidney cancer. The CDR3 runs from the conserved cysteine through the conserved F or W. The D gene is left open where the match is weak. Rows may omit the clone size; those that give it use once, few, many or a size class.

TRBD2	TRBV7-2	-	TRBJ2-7	TGTGCCAGCAGCCCCGGACTAGCGGGAACCTACGAGCAGTACTTC	CASSPGLAGTYEQYF
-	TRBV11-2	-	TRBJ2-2	TGTGCCAGCAGCCCAAGTGGGGAGTCCGGGAACACCGGGGAGCTGTTTTTT	CASSPSGESGNTGELFF
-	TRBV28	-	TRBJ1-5	TGTGCCAGCGGGTTCCTACGGCAGCATTTT	CASGFLRQHF
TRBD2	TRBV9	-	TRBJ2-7	TGTGCCAGCAGCCCGAGACTAGCGGAGGACCCCTACGAGCAGTACTTC	CASSPRLAEDPYEQYF
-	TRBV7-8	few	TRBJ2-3	TGTGCCAGCAGCTTAGGAGCGCCCGGGGTCGATACGCAGTATTTT	CASSLGAPGVDTQYF
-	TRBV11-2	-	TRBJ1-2	TGTGCCAGCAGCTTAGATCGCCAGGGTGGATCCTATGGCTACACCTTC	CASSLDRQGGSYGYTF
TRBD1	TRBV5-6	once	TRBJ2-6	TGTGCCAGCAGCGGAGGACAGGTCGGGGCCAACGTCCTGACTTTC	CASSGGQVGANVLTF
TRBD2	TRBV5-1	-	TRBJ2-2	TGCGCCAGCAGCCCCTTGGCGGGGGGGGGCACCGGGGAGCTGTTTTTT	CASSPLAGGGTGELFF
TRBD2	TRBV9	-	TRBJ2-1	TGTGCCAGCAGCGTAGGGCTAGCGGGCTACAATGAGCAGTTCTTC	CASSVGLAGYNEQFF
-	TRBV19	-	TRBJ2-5	TGTGCCAGTAGTTTTGGGCGCAAGAGGGAGACCCAGTACTTC	CASSFGRKRETQYF
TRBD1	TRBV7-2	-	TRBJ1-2	TGTGCCAGCAGCTTTGGTCAGGGGGAGGATGGCTACACCTTC	CASSFGQGEDGYTF
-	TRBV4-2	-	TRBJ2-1	TGTGCCAGCAGCCAAGTCTCCGGAATCAATGAGCAGTTCTTC	CASSQVSGINEQFF
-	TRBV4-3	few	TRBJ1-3	TGCGCCAGCAGCCAAGTAGTCATCATGTCACAAAGTAACACCATATATTTT	CASSQVVIMSQSNTIYF
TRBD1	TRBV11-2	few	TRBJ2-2	TGTGCCAGCAGCTATGGGACAGGGAACACCGGGGAGCTGTTTTTT	CASSYGTGNTGELFF
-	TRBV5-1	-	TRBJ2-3	TGCGCCAGCAGCTTGATGGGCGGATACACAGATACGCAGTATTTT	CASSLMGGYTDTQYF
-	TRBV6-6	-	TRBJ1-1	TGTGCCAGCAGCGCCGACGGGAGGACTGAAGCTTTCTTT	CASSADGRTEAFF
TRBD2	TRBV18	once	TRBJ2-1	TGTGCCAGCACCGGGGGGAATGAGCAGTTCTTC	CASTGGNEQFF
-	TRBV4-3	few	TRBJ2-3	TGCGCCAGCAGCCTGAGGGGTAAGGCAGATACGCAGTATTTT	CASSLRGKADTQYF
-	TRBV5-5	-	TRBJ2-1	TGTGCCAGCAGCCTCGGACTCTACAATGAGCAGTTCTTC	CASSLGLYNEQFF
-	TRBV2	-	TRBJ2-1	TGTGCCAGCGGGGGTGGATTCAATGAGCAGTTCTTC	CASGGGFNEQFF
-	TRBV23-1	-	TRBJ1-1	TGCGCCAGCAGTCAATCAAGTCTGGGGGACGGCATGAACACTGAAGCTTTCTTT	CASSQSSLGDGMNTEAFF
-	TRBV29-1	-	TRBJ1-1	TGCAGCGTTGAGAAACCGTTGGGAATGAACACTGAAGCTTTCTTT	CSVEKPLGMNTEAFF
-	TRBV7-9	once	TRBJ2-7	TGTGCCAGCAGTGTAAGATACGAGCAGTACTTC	CASSVRYEQYF
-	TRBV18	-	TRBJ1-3	TGTGCCAGCTCACTCGACACGATTGGAAACACCATATATTTT	CASSLDTIGNTIYF
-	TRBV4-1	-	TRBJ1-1	TGCGCCAGCAGCCGCAGGGAGAACACTGAAGCTTTCTTT	CASSRRENTEAFF
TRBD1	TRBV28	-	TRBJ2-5	TGTGCCAGCAGGCTTCCCGGACAGGGCGGGGAGACCCAGTACTTC	CASRLPGQGGETQYF
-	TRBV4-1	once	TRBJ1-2	TGCGCCAGCAGCCAACCCCCGGGGTCTTACTATGGCTACACCTTC	CASSQPPGSYYGYTF
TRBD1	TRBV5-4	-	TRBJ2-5	TGTGCCAGCAGTCGCACTCTGACAGGGCAAGAGACCCAGTACTTC	CASSRTLTGQETQYF
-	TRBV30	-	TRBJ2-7	TGTGCCTGGAGTCGACACGAGCAGTACTTC	CAWSRHEQYF
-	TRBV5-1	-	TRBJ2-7	TGCGCCAGCAGCTTGTCTGGGGGGACCACCTACGAGCAGTACTTC	CASSLSGGTTYEQYF
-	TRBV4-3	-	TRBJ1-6	TGCGCCAGCAGCCAAATACGGGCCGGTAATTCACCCCTCCACTTT	CASSQIRAGNSPLHF
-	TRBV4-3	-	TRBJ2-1	TGCGCCAGCAGCCAAGATGGCAGGGTACTGGTCAATGAGCAGTTCTTC	CASSQDGRVLVNEQFF
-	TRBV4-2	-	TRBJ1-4	TGTGCCAGCAGCCAAGATCATGAAACCGCAACTAATGAAAAACTGTTTTTT	CASSQDHETATNEKLFF
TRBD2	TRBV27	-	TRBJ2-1	TGTGCCAGCAGTTTTAGACTAGCGGGAGGGGTGGGAACCCATGAGCAGTTCTTC	CASSFRLAGGVGTHEQFF
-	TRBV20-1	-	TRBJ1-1	TGCAGTGGAAAGGGAGGAACTGAAGCTTTCTTT	CSGKGGTEAFF
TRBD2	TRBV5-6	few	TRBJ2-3	TGTGCCAGCAGCTTGTTTTGGAGCGGGGTAGGAGGAGATACGCAGTATTTT	CASSLFWSGVGGDTQYF
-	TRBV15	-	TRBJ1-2	TGTGCCACCAGCCTAGGGAGAGGGGTGGACTATGGCTACACCTTC	CATSLGRGVDYGYTF
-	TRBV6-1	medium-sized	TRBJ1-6	TGTGCCAGCCTGGGCCCCTTCCGGAATTCACCCCTCCACTTT	CASLGPFRNSPLHF
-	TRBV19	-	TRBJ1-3	TGTGCCAGTAGTATGGGACTTCTGAGCTCTGGAAACACCATATATTTT	CASSMGLLSSGNTIYF
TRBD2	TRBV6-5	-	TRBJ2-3	TGTGCCAGCCACCGCGGGACTAGCGGCACAGATACGCAGTATTTT	CASHRGTSGTDTQYF
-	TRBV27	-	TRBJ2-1	TGTGCCAGCAGTTTGAGTTATCTCCGGGACCCCGTTCCCAACAATGAGCAGTTCTTC	CASSLSYLRDPVPNNEQFF
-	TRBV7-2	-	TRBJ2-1	TGTGCCAGCCGATATAGGGGCGGAAAATACAATGAGCAGTTCTTC	CASRYRGGKYNEQFF
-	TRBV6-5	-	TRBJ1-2	TGTGCCAGCACCCAACGGCGGCAGGGACAAGGCTACACCTTC	CASTQRRQGQGYTF
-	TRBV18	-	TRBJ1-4	TGTGCCAGCTCACCACTGTCGGGGGGCGGCGACCGTGAAAAACTGTTTTTT	CASSPLSGGGDREKLFF
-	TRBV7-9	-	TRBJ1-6	TGTGCCAGCAGCTTAGCAGGAGCAAATTCACCCCTCCACTTT	CASSLAGANSPLHF
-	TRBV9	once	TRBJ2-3	TGTGCCAGCAGCGTACTGGGGAGTGGTACAGATACGCAGTATTTT	CASSVLGSGTDTQYF
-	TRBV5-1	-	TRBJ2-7	TGCGCCAGCAGCTTGGCCGGGACTCTCGAGCAGTACTTC	CASSLAGTLEQYF
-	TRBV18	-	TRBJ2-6	TGTGCCACCCACTGGCCACTCAGCTCTGGGGCCAACGTCCTGACTTTC	CATHWPLSSGANVLTF
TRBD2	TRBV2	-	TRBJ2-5	TGTGCCAGCAACCCGACTAGCGCGGAGACCCAGTACTTC	CASNPTSAETQYF
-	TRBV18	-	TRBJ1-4	TGTGCCAGCTCGAACGGTGAAAAACTGTTTTTT	CASSNGEKLFF
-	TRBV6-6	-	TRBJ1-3	TGTGCCAGCAGCCAACTCAGGGGCCCCTCTGGAAACACCATATATTTT	CASSQLRGPSGNTIYF
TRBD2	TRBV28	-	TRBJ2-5	TGTGCCAGCAGTTCATCTAGCGGGGGGCAAGAGACCCAGTACTTC	CASSSSSGGQETQYF
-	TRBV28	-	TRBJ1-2	TGTGCCAGCAGTTTACCGGGGGCCCTCTATGGCTACACCTTC	CASSLPGALYGYTF
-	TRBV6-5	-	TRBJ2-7	TGTGCCAGCAGTTACCAACGAGGATACGAGCAGTACTTC	CASSYQRGYEQYF
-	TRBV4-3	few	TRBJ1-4	TGCGCCAGCAGCCAAGAGTCTCAAGTCCCAACTAATGAAAAACTGTTTTTT	CASSQESQVPTNEKLFF